This TCR beta chain came from a study of regulatory T cells in long-lasting Graves disease. Whole-study findings and limits: A greater number of public clonotypes (2,741) was shared by persistent patients than by new patients (around 970). Graves' patients with persistent disease showed TCR diversity lower than patients newly diagnosed.

Arm-PCR of CDR3 regions with iRepertoire HTBI primers generated TCR beta libraries. In TCRdb, the multiplex PCR reads were re-called with MiXCR into one record per CDR3 protein. The sample carries approximately 390,000 distinct CDR3 sequences, 15% to 20% recorded once. Time point denoted: newly diagnosed GD, antithyroid drugs for less than 3 months. The authors made the TCR library using RNA they extracted from PBMCs. The CDR3 length is 18 residues. The junction had 8 bases not matched to a gene; V was cut back by 4 bases and J by 4 bases. Germline CDR1 and CDR2: LGHNA and YNFKEQ. Concerning this clonotype: As yet, its antigen is unknown.

The same data also contributed to another study, on T cells in Graves' hyperthyroidism and ophthalmopathy. This second study notes: Blood also carried most thyroid clonotypes expanded above 0.001.

The specimen was peripheral blood mononuclear cells (PBMCs), collected at new diagnosis, from a patient treated with antithyroid drugs. The origin of this receptor is a woman between 18 and 30 years old with Graves disease. V is TRBV4-2 and J is TRBJ2-2; TRBD2 agrees at 14 bases. The chain's CDR3 is CASSLSTSGRAVTGELFF. The CDR3 nucleotides are TGTGCCAGCAGCCTCTCGACTAGCGGGAGGGCGGTCACCGGGGAGCTGTTTTTT.